The clone carrying this T cell receptor (beta chain) was seen at least ten times. Its antigen is unknown. This entry belongs to a study of spatial heterogeneity in lung cancer. Study details: The average appearance count of each unique TCR and UMI combination in raw reads was more than nine.

This CDR3 has 16 amino acids. V was cut by 3 bases and J by 3 bases, with 14 bases left in between. Germline values: CDR1 SGHAT, CDR2 FQNNGV. Study-wide findings and caveats: The number of expanded tumor alpha and beta chains correlated with mutation number.

A unique molecular identifier was attached to every TCR cDNA molecule. From the 5' RACE reads, TCRdb called clonotypes with MiXCR, one entry per CDR3 protein. The table records more than 10,000 distinct CDR3 sequences, 5% to 6.5% of them present only once. Described time point: sample taken at primary tumor resection. The TCR comes from a male donor with early-stage non-small cell lung cancer. This specimen consisted of lung tumor tissue, obtained at surgery. The chain has TRBV11-2 and TRBJ2-2, with D maybe TRBD1 (5 bases). Written as DNA, the CDR3 is TGTGCCAGCAGCTTGTGGGGCACCACAGACACCGGGGAGCTGTTTTTT. It translates to CASSLWGTTDTGELFF.